A selection of T cell receptor beta chains follows, all from one sample in a study of beta chain features in type 1 diabetes. TCRdb's copy holds only in-frame clones and misses some; the assay was immunoSEQ multiplex PCR. Among some 300,000 clones listed, 7.5% to 9.5% were seen once. The sequencing input was central memory CD4+ T cells from blood. The receptors were gathered from a woman aged 18-29 years in good health. CDR3s leave out the opening cysteine and the closing phenylalanine or tryptophan. Fields, in order: J gene, V gene, CDR3 protein.

TRBJ2-2,TRBV13,ASSLWGNTGELF
TRBJ2-5,TRBV7-8,ASSLGEAGETQY
TRBJ2-7,TRBV7-3,ASSLTEGSGTYEQY
TRBJ2-1,TRBV5-6,ASSRRDEQF
TRBJ2-3,TRBV7-9,ASSSVDTQY
TRBJ1-1,TRBV30,AWGQGTTEAF
TRBJ1-1,TRBV2,ASSSEGRSEAF
TRBJ1-1,TRBV5-1,ASSLGDLREAF
TRBJ2-3,TRBV19,ASRISRLDTQY
TRBJ2-1,TRBV15,ATSNRRTYNEQF
TRBJ2-1,TRBV18,ASSPPSGGAYNEQF
TRBJ1-1,TRBV4-3,ASSSGAPGAKLEKAF
TRBJ1-2,TRBV10-3,ATDRPGNYGYT
TRBJ2-4,TRBV5-4,ASSVDGLLLNIQY
TRBJ2-5,TRBV20-1,SASVGKTQY
TRBJ2-7,TRBV7-9,ASSLGHLIPYEQY
TRBJ1-5,TRBV4-3,ASSQVRTGLNQPQH
TRBJ2-1,TRBV9,ASSVRAGTYNEQF
TRBJ2-7,TRBV29-1,SVLSEGRGVLPEQY
TRBJ2-3,TRBV28,ATLASTDTQY
TRBJ1-3,TRBV7-2,ASGRDLSGNTIY
TRBJ1-2,TRBV5-6,ASSDAGGTPLNYGYT
TRBJ1-2,TRBV6-5,ASSPTGDYGYT
TRBJ2-1,TRBV18,ASSLRELDYNEQF
TRBJ2-5,TRBV5-4,ASSLVASEETQY
TRBJ1-2,TRBV6-5,ASSYTNRGRGKGYT
TRBJ1-1,TRBV6-5,ASSAPAGNTEAF
TRBJ1-1,TRBV5-4,ASSIQGARGTEAF
TRBJ1-1,TRBV10-3,ASSYSKPTAEAF
TRBJ2-1,TRBV9,ASSVTGGPYNEQF
TRBJ2-5,TRBV28,ASGESSGGPMETQY
TRBJ2-7,TRBV10-3,AISEAGPPSEQY
TRBJ2-7,TRBV18,ASSPFFPSGGVDEQY
TRBJ2-7,TRBV6-1,ASRTNRGSYEQY
TRBJ2-1,TRBV4-2,ASSLRGNPYGEQF
TRBJ1-2,TRBV27,ASSSVIGGLRPYGYT
TRBJ2-1,TRBV29-1,SVAPSGYNEQF
TRBJ1-4,TRBV7-6,ASSHNDGAAGVTNEKLF
TRBJ2-7,TRBV11-2,ASRPSGRVNEQY
TRBJ2-1,TRBV5-1,ASSPPSMGLANNEQF
TRBJ1-5,TRBV7-2,ASRGQGVYQPQH
TRBJ2-1,TRBV4-2,ASSRGDNPSYNEQF
TRBJ1-2,TRBV28,ASSPPQRPGALARYT
TRBJ2-2,TRBV11-2,ASRRTGAGTGELF
TRBJ2-2,TRBV7-9,ASSFRGAGELF